These 22 T cell receptor beta chains originate from one sample sequenced in a study of cytomegalovirus exposure and HLA in healthy donors. Sequenced by immunoSEQ multiplex PCR; TCRdb stores in-frame clones only, minus some. The sample lists fewer than 200,000 clones, 84% seen once, with 2.5% to 3% in the top ten. The sample comprised PBMCs. The origin of the receptors is a woman under 30 in good health and CMV-seropositive.

This clone was observed a single time. The CDR3 bases are TGTGCCAGCAGTGCCAGACAGGCGAACACCGGGGAGCTGTTTTTT. Protein: CASSARQANTGELFF. The chain carries TRBV6-6 and TRBJ2-2; possible D gene TRBD1, 6 bases. Trimming stripped 5 bases from V and 0 bases from J, with 10 bases between. The CDR3 contains 15 residues. Germline CDR1 and CDR2: MNHNY and SVGAGI (reference sequence).

This chain joins TRBV4-1 and TRBJ2-7; D gene ambiguous. Germline V lookup: CDR1 MGHRA, CDR2 YSYEKL. This CDR3 is 12 amino acids long. Trimming removed 6 bases from V and 2 bases from J, with 8 bases in between. The CDR3 sequence is CASRGEAYEQYF. The CDR3 nucleotides read TGCGCCAGCAGAGGTGAGGCCTACGAGCAGTACTTC.

The chain recombines TRBV4-3 with TRBJ1-2; possibly TRBD1 for D (6 bases). CDR3 length: 14 amino acids. Germline V gene sequence: CDR1 LGHNA, CDR2 YSLEER. The ends were cut back, 0 bases at V and 8 bases at J, with 13 bases in the middle. CDR3 sequence: CASSQDRGGSGYTF. The CDR3 DNA reads as TGCGCCAGCAGCCAAGATCGGGGGGGCTCCGGCTACACCTTC.

This chain links TRBV28 with TRBJ1-4; D call uncertain. Germline V lookup: CDR1 MDHEN, CDR2 SYDVKM. There are 13 residues in the CDR3. Trimming pared 8 bases from V and 0 bases from J, leaving 7 bases between. The CDR3 DNA follows: TGTGCCAGCGAGCATGCAACTAATGAAAAACTGTTTTTT. It translates to CASEHATNEKLFF. The variable domain in full, completed from reference TRBV28 and TRBJ1-4, reads DVKVTQSSRYLVKRTGEKVFLECVQDMDHENMFWYRQDPGLGLRLIYFSYDVKMKEKGDIPEGYSVSREKKERFSLILESASTNQTSMYLCASEHATNEKLFFGSGTQLSVL.

The chain couples TRBV6-5 to TRBJ1-2; 8 nucleotides match TRBD1. The J segment lost 12 bases and the V segment lost 6 bases, leaving 12 bases of the junction unmatched. CDR1 and CDR2 (germline): MNHEY, SVGAGI. The CDR3 is made up of 13 amino acids. CDR3 coding DNA: TGTGCCAGCAGACAGTCCCGGACAGGGTCACACACCTTC. Its protein is CASRQSRTGSHTF.

This clone has only one observation. A much larger clonotype is one base distant, so this may be a read error. The chain employs TRBV6-5 and TRBJ2-1; tentatively, D is TRBD2 (7 bases). This CDR3 contains 13 residues. Germline assignment: CDR1 MNHEY and CDR2 SVGAGI. V was cut by 2 bases and J by 6 bases, with 8 bases left in between. The CDR3 DNA is TGTGCCAGCAGTTACGGGGGGGCCAATGAGCAGTTCTTC. Its protein product is CASSYGGANEQFF.

The CDR3 DNA follows: TGTGCCAGCAGCCAAACAGGGTACGAGCAGTACTTC. Its protein is CASSQTGYEQYF. The V gene is TRBV4-2, the J gene TRBJ2-7, with D possibly being TRBD1 (6 bases). Germline assignment: CDR1 LGHNA and CDR2 YNFKEQ. CDR3 length: 12 amino acids. The V gene lost 2 bases and the J gene lost 4 bases, with 6 bases spanning the gap.

The chain has TRBV13 and TRBJ2-3; 10 nucleotides match TRBD1. Germline assignment: CDR1 PRHDT and CDR2 FYEKMQ (reference sequence). This CDR3 region has 18 residues. V was clipped by 5 bases and J by 5 bases; unmatched bases: 16. CDR3 DNA: TGTGCCAGCAGCCCGAGACCCGGGACAGGGGCGGTCGGAGATACGCAGTATTTT. It specifies CASSPRPGTGAVGDTQYF.

This clone was detected ten times or more. The chain uses TRBV27 and TRBJ1-5, with TRBD1 matching over 9 bases. The germline V gene encodes CDR1 MNHEY and CDR2 SMNVEV (reference sequence). The junction had 12 bases not matched to a gene; V was cut back by 5 bases and J by 7 bases. The CDR3 has 16 residues. CDR3 residues: CASSPGTGSHIQPQHF. The CDR3 DNA sequence: TGTGCCAGCAGTCCGGGGACAGGGTCGCACATACAGCCCCAGCATTTT.

V usage is TRBV19 and J usage is TRBJ2-1, with 10 bases that match TRBD1. CDR1 is LNHDA, CDR2 SQIVND, per germline (reference sequence). V was pared by 6 bases and J by 9 bases, with 8 bases of the junction left unmatched. The CDR3 loop spans 14 amino acids. In nucleotides, the CDR3 is TGTGCCAGTAGGGGGACAGGGGCACTGGTTGAGCAGTTCTTC. It specifies CASRGTGALVEQFF.

This clone was counted between two and nine times. The genes are TRBV5-4 and TRBJ1-5, with D perhaps TRBD1 (5 bases). The germline V gene has CDR1 SGHNT and CDR2 YYREEE (reference sequence). V lost 0 bases and J 6 bases, leaving 10 bases between the germline ends. The CDR3 totals 14 residues. CDR3 nucleotides: TGTGCCAGCAGCTTGGACAGGTCGAGTCAGCCCCAGCATTTT. Translating it yields CASSLDRSSQPQHF.

Written as DNA, the CDR3 is TGTGCCAGCGACCAGACTAGTCGCACAGATACGCAGTATTTT. It translates to CASDQTSRTDTQYF. The chain couples TRBV7-9 to TRBJ2-3; TRBD2 is a possible D gene (6 bases). V gave up 8 bases and J gave up 1 base, with 13 bases separating them. The CDR3 extends over 14 amino acids. Germline-derived CDR1 and CDR2 are SEHNR and FQNEAQ (reference sequence).

The chain uses TRBV6-1 and TRBJ2-3; 12 bases match TRBD2. The germline gives CDR1 MNHNS, CDR2 SASEGT. V was clipped by 2 bases and J by 4 bases; unmatched bases: 13. The CDR3 has 19 amino acids. The chain's CDR3 is CASSELTSGGNVLADTQYF. Written as DNA, the CDR3 is TGTGCCAGCAGTGAACTGACTAGCGGGGGTAACGTGTTGGCAGATACGCAGTATTTT.

This chain links TRBV7-3 with TRBJ2-3, with 8 bases lining up with TRBD2. CDR1 and CDR2 (germline): SGHTA, FQGTGA. The junction had 16 bases not matched to a gene; V was cut back by 4 bases and J by 1 base. The CDR3 consists of 19 residues. The CDR3 coding sequence is TGTGCCAGCAGCTCTCGTGCTAGCGGGCTATTAACCGGCACAGATACGCAGTATTTT. Its translation is CASSSRASGLLTGTDTQYF.

J is TRBJ2-5 and V is TRBV6-1; D gene ambiguous. Trimming removed 2 bases at V and 0 bases at J, with 4 bases between. CDR1 and CDR2 (germline): MNHNS, SASEGT. There are 13 residues in the CDR3. Here the CDR3 reads CASSEWHQETQYF. The CDR3 region has the DNA TGTGCCAGCAGTGAATGGCACCAAGAGACCCAGTACTTC.

The chain couples TRBV6-5 to TRBJ1-4; possible D gene TRBD1, 6 bases. V was cut by 5 bases and J by 8 bases, with 18 bases left in between. Germline values: CDR1 MNHEY, CDR2 SVGAGI. CDR3 size: 15 residues. CDR3 protein: CASSPDSHPREKLFF. In DNA form, the CDR3 reads TGTGCCAGCAGTCCGGACAGCCACCCAAGGGAAAAACTGTTTTTT.

DNA of the CDR3: TGCAGCGTTGCTAAAAACGGCAGGGGGTCGGAGACCCAGTACTTC. It codes for CSVAKNGRGSETQYF. V usage is TRBV29-1 and J usage is TRBJ2-5, with 7 bases lining up with TRBD1. J was trimmed by 5 bases and V by 4 bases; bases with no gene match: 13. The CDR3 runs 15 residues. The V gene's germline CDR1 is SQVTM and CDR2 ANQGSEA.

The rearrangement joins TRBV10-3 to TRBJ1-2; D is unclear. Germline V gene data show CDR1 as ENHRY and CDR2 as SYGVKD. V was shortened by 0 bases and J by 3 bases, with 8 bases between the two germline ends. The CDR3 length is 14 residues. The CDR3, as DNA: TGTGCCATCAGTGAGTCTAGGAGAGACTATGGCTACACCTTC. Translated, it gives CAISESRRDYGYTF.

This clone appeared a single time. V is TRBV14 and J is TRBJ1-1; D not resolved. The CDR3 has 14 residues. The V gene's germline CDR1 is SGHDN and CDR2 FVKESK. V lost 4 bases to trimming and J lost 4 bases, with 13 bases between them. The chain's CDR3 is CASSRKVEGTEAFF. CDR3 in DNA: TGTGCCAGCAGCCGTAAGGTGGAGGGCACTGAAGCTTTCTTT.

The chain couples TRBV7-9 to TRBJ1-1; 8 bases match TRBD1. The junction had 6 bases not matched to a gene; V was cut back by 5 bases and J by 4 bases. This CDR3 contains 14 residues. Germline CDR1 reads SEHNR; CDR2 reads FQNEAQ (reference sequence). In nucleotides, the CDR3 is TGTGCCAGCAGCACGGGACAGGAATCCACTGAAGCTTTCTTT. Amino acids: CASSTGQESTEAFF.

This chain links TRBV5-6 with TRBJ1-1; D might be TRBD1 (5 bases). Germline V gives CDR1 SGHDT, CDR2 YYEEEE. This CDR3 has 13 residues. Trimming took 4 bases from V and 6 from J, leaving 13 bases between them. The CDR3 spells CASSETQGPEAFF. CDR3 DNA: TGTGCCAGCAGCGAAACCCAGGGTCCTGAAGCTTTCTTT.

V gene TRBV2 combines with J gene TRBJ1-1, with no clear D. Germline V gives CDR1 SNHLY, CDR2 FYNNEI. The CDR3 has 13 amino acids. V lost 1 base to trimming and J lost 4 bases, with 7 bases between them. CDR3: CASSEGEFTEAFF. CDR3 bases: TGTGCCAGCAGTGAAGGGGAGTTCACTGAAGCTTTCTTT. The variable domain in full, completed from reference TRBV2 and TRBJ1-1, reads EPEVTQTPSHQVTQMGQEVILRCVPISNHLYFYWYRQILGQKVEFLVSFYNNEISEKSEIFDDQFSVERPDGSNFTLKIRSTKLEDSAMYFCASSEGEFTEAFFGQGTRLTVV.